These T cell receptor beta chains were read from a single sample in a study of cytomegalovirus exposure and HLA in healthy donors. This table comes from immunoSEQ multiplex PCR, and its TCRdb copy is limited to in-frame clones, with some not included. The table records some 150,000 clones, about 75% of them present only once. The source material was PBMCs. Source of these receptors: a woman in her 40s in good health and CMV-seronegative. Each CDR3 is given with its conserved first and last residue. Each record gives: J gene, V gene, D gene, clone size, CDR3 DNA, CDR3 protein. D genes are given only for firm matches. Size is stated for part of the rows, as once, few or many counts, or as a class when the clone is expanded.

TRBJ1-2	TRBV19	.	few	TGTGCCAGTAGTGTTACAGTCTATGGCTACACCTTC	CASSVTVYGYTF
TRBJ1-1	TRBV19	TRBD1	.	TGTGCCAGTAGTATAGATCTAACAGGGGAGAACACTGAAGCTTTCTTT	CASSIDLTGENTEAFF
TRBJ1-1	TRBV4-3	TRBD1	.	TGCGCCAGCAGCCAAGCAGGGACAGGGAAGAATGAAGCTTTCTTT	CASSQAGTGKNEAFF
TRBJ2-3	TRBV29-1	TRBD1	.	TGCAGCGTTGAAGGGGACAGCCACCGGGACGAAGGCACAGATACGCAGTATTTT	CSVEGDSHRDEGTDTQYF
TRBJ1-1	TRBV28	.	once	TGTGTATCCTTACAGAACACTGAAGCTTTCTTT	CVSLQNTEAFF
TRBJ1-1	TRBV7-2	.	.	TGTGCCAGCCTCGGACAGACGAACACTGAAGCTTTCTTT	CASLGQTNTEAFF
TRBJ1-2	TRBV11-2	TRBD1	.	TGTGCCAGCAGCTTAAGGACAGGGGGCTGCGGCTACACCTTC	CASSLRTGGCGYTF
TRBJ2-3	TRBV7-9	TRBD2	.	TGTGCCAGCAGCCCCGGGACTAGCGGGGGGGGCACAGATACGCAGTATTTT	CASSPGTSGGGTDTQYF
TRBJ1-4	TRBV4-1	.	few	TGCGCCAGCAGCCAAGCCCACAGAGGGTCCATTAAAGCAACTAATGAAAAACTGTTTTTT	CASSQAHRGSIKATNEKLFF
TRBJ1-5	TRBV6-6	.	.	TGTGCCAGCAGTTCGAATCAGCCCCAGCATTTT	CASSSNQPQHF
TRBJ2-5	TRBV15	.	few	TGTGCCACCAGCAGAGATTGGGCGGGGGCGGGAGAGACCCAGTACTTC	CATSRDWAGAGETQYF
TRBJ2-3	TRBV6-4	TRBD2	.	TGTGCCAGCAGTGATAAAGCGGGGCCCAGGGCAGATACGCAGTATTTT	CASSDKAGPRADTQYF
TRBJ1-4	TRBV5-1	TRBD1	.	TGCGCCAGCAGCGGTGGACAGGGTGAAAAACTGTTTTTT	CASSGGQGEKLFF
TRBJ1-1	TRBV4-3	.	.	TGCGCCAGCAGCCAAACGGAGGCGGCTGAAGCTTTCTTT	CASSQTEAAEAFF
TRBJ2-1	TRBV29-1	TRBD1	.	TGCAGCGTGGGTGGAACAGGGGAAGGGCAGTTCTTC	CSVGGTGEGQFF
TRBJ2-7	TRBV28	TRBD2	.	TGTGCCAGCAGTCCCCCTAGCGGGGGAAACTACGAGCAGTACTTC	CASSPPSGGNYEQYF
TRBJ1-1	TRBV5-1	.	.	TGCGCCAGCAGGCGGGAGGTACTGAACACTGAAGCTTTCTTT	CASRREVLNTEAFF
TRBJ1-5	TRBV6-1	.	.	TGTGCCACCTCCCGCGAAGATGGTAGCAATCAGCCCCAGCATTTT	CATSREDGSNQPQHF
TRBJ1-1	TRBV19	TRBD1	few	TGTGCCAGTAGTACACAGGGGGCTGGAACTGAAGCTTTCTTT	CASSTQGAGTEAFF
TRBJ1-3	TRBV12-5	.	.	TGTGCTAGTGGTCGAGATTCTGGAAACACCATATATTTT	CASGRDSGNTIYF
TRBJ2-7	TRBV29-1	TRBD1	.	TGCAGCGTTGGGGGCCAGGGGGCCTACGAGCAGTACTTC	CSVGGQGAYEQYF
TRBJ1-6	TRBV19	TRBD1	.	TGTGCCAGTAGTACCATACCGGGACAGGGGAATTCACCCCTCCACTTT	CASSTIPGQGNSPLHF
TRBJ2-2	TRBV5-1	TRBD1	few	TGCGCCAGCAGCCAGGCCGGGACAGAAAACACCGGGGAGCTGTTTTTT	CASSQAGTENTGELFF
TRBJ1-5	TRBV19	.	.	TGTGCCAGTAGTACCGCGGGAGGGGCAGGGCAGCCCCAGCATTTT	CASSTAGGAGQPQHF
TRBJ1-2	TRBV28	TRBD1	few	TGTGCCAGCAGACCCGAGGGACAGGGCTTGAGTGGCTACACCTTC	CASRPEGQGLSGYTF
TRBJ1-1	TRBV7-2	TRBD1	.	TGTGCCAGCAGCCTCCACGGACAGGGGGTCGCTGAAGCTTTCTTT	CASSLHGQGVAEAFF
TRBJ2-7	TRBV28	TRBD1	.	TGTGCCAGCAGTCTCCGGCCGGGACAGGGATACGAGCAGTACTTC	CASSLRPGQGYEQYF
TRBJ1-3	TRBV15	.	.	TGTGCCACCAGCAGAGGCACAGACGGCCTTGGAAACACCATATATTTT	CATSRGTDGLGNTIYF
TRBJ2-3	TRBV9	.	.	TGTGCCAGCAGCGTAGAAGGGGCCCCGAAAGGCACAGATACGCAGTATTTT	CASSVEGAPKGTDTQYF
TRBJ2-7	TRBV6-5	TRBD2	.	TGTGCCAGCAGCCCCTCGGGGGGTAGCTCCTACGAGCAGTACTTC	CASSPSGGSSYEQYF
TRBJ1-5	TRBV18	TRBD1	.	TGTGCCAGCTCACGGACAGGGGAGGGCAATCAGCCCCAGCATTTT	CASSRTGEGNQPQHF
TRBJ2-5	TRBV2	TRBD1	few	TGTGCCAGCAGAACAGGGACAGCTCAAGAGACCCAGTACTTC	CASRTGTAQETQYF
TRBJ2-1	TRBV10-3	TRBD1	.	TGTGCCATCAGTGACGGGACAGGAAGTAATGAGCAGTTCTTC	CAISDGTGSNEQFF
TRBJ2-7	TRBV7-2	.	.	TGTGCCAGCAGCTTAGGGGTGACGGGGGGCTTACTCTACGAGCAGTACTTC	CASSLGVTGGLLYEQYF
TRBJ2-4	TRBV29-1	.	once	TGCAGCGTCCGAGCCAAAAACATTCAGTACTTC	CSVRAKNIQYF
TRBJ1-1	TRBV28	.	.	TGTGCCAGCAGTTTAATCTCGACGGGCACTGAAGCTTTCTTT	CASSLISTGTEAFF
TRBJ1-3	TRBV29-1	.	.	TGCAGCGTTGAGGGGGCTTCTGGAAACACCATATATTTT	CSVEGASGNTIYF
TRBJ2-7	TRBV2	TRBD1	once	TGTGCCAGCAGAAAGACAGGGGGCCGTCCCGACGAGCAGTACTTC	CASRKTGGRPDEQYF
TRBJ2-7	TRBV12-5	.	few	TGTGCTAGTGGCACCGGGACATTAAGCTACGAGCAGTACTTC	CASGTGTLSYEQYF
TRBJ2-2	TRBV5-1	TRBD2	once	TGCGCCAGCAGCTGGTCGGCGGGGGGCCCCGGGGAGCTGTTTTTT	CASSWSAGGPGELFF
TRBJ2-2	TRBV6-6	TRBD1	few	TGTGCCACTACCGGGACAGCGAACACCGGGGAGCTGTTTTTT	CATTGTANTGELFF